This passage covers 26 T cell receptor beta chains from one sample sequenced in a study of post-analysis software for immune sequencing data. General study findings and limits: In patients, TRBV5-6, TRBV5-1 and TRBV20-1 belonged to roughly five TRBV segments found more frequently than in controls.

For these TCRs, the target antigens are not known. Unique molecular identifiers featured in each of the TCR beta cDNA libraries. TCRdb used MiXCR to reprocess the PCR reads, holding one entry per CDR3 protein. There are over 700,000 distinct CDR3 sequences in the sample; 25% to 30% occur only once, and approximately 0.6% lies in the top ten. Sequences were obtained from blood. The receptor set was obtained from a girl between 10 and 17 years old with multiple sclerosis.

This clonotype was counted a few times. The rearrangement uses TRBV5-6 and TRBJ2-1; D gene uncertain. V lost 2 bases, J lost 0 bases, and 9 bases lay in between. Germline assignment: CDR1 SGHDT and CDR2 YYEEEE. The CDR3 length is 15 residues. CDR3 sequence reads: CASSLPRSSYNEQFF. The CDR3 nucleotides read TGTGCCAGCAGCTTACCCAGGAGCTCCTACAATGAGCAGTTCTTC.

This clonotype was detected ten times or more. This chain connects TRBV7-2 to TRBJ1-6; D possibly corresponds to TRBD1 (5 bases). V lost 5 bases and J 7 bases, leaving 15 bases between the germline ends. Germline V gene data show CDR1 as SGHTA and CDR2 as FQGNSA. The CDR3 contains 15 residues. CDR3 coding DNA: TGTGCCAGCAGCCCTAGTTCGGGGGGAAATTCACCCCTCCACTTT. The encoded protein is CASSPSSGGNSPLHF.

The J gene is TRBJ2-1, the V gene TRBV7-2; D not certain. The V gene lost 4 bases and the J gene lost 8 bases, with 12 bases spanning the gap. Germline V gives CDR1 SGHTA, CDR2 FQGNSA. CDR3 size: 13 residues. The CDR3 loop reads CASSWKPRHEQFF. CDR3 coding DNA: TGTGCCAGCAGCTGGAAGCCGCGGCATGAGCAGTTCTTC.

This clonotype showed up just a few times. This rearrangement joins TRBV20-1 to TRBJ2-1; D is perhaps TRBD2 (6 bases). The V end was cut by 0 bases, the J end by 0 bases, with 15 bases between. This CDR3 has 17 amino acids. Germline loops: CDR1 DFQATT, CDR2 SNEGSKA (reference sequence). This CDR3 is CSARDDIAESSYNEQFF. CDR3 sequence (DNA): TGCAGTGCTAGAGACGATATAGCGGAAAGCTCCTACAATGAGCAGTTCTTC.

This clonotype was seen at least ten times. This CDR3 is CASNGRPQETQYF. The DNA for the CDR3 is TGTGCCAGCAATGGAAGGCCCCAAGAGACCCAGTACTTC. The chain links TRBV6-2 or TRBV6-3 to TRBJ2-5; D uncertain. V lost 7 bases, J lost 1 base, and 10 bases lay in between. CDR1 is MNHEY, CDR2 SVGEGT, per germline. This CDR3 region has 13 residues.

This sequence joins TRBV3-1 and TRBJ2-3, with TRBD1 identical over 8 bases. The CDR3 is 14 residues long. CDR1 is LGHDT, CDR2 YNNKEL, per germline (reference sequence). With 4 bases clipped from V and 5 bases from J, the junction kept 5 bases outside the gene matches. The CDR3 loop reads CASSPPGGRDTQYF. The CDR3 nucleotides are TGTGCCAGCAGCCCGCCAGGGGGCCGAGATACGCAGTATTTT.

This clonotype was seen a few times. The CDR3 loop reads CASGDRDGYQETQYF. DNA of the CDR3: TGTGCCAGCGGTGATCGGGACGGCTACCAAGAGACCCAGTACTTC. V gene TRBV27 combines with J gene TRBJ2-5, with D perhaps matching TRBD1 or TRBD2 (5 bases each). V lost 8 bases and J 0 bases, leaving 16 bases between the germline ends. The CDR3 covers 15 residues. CDR1 and CDR2 (germline): MNHEY, SMNVEV (reference sequence).

Notes on this clonotype: No conserved phenylalanine or tryptophan ends this CDR3, so it is likely a read error. The rearrangement links TRBV29-1 to TRBJ2-1; the D call may be TRBD1 or TRBD2 (6 bases each). Trimming removed 6 bases at V and 0 bases at J, with 12 bases between. The CDR3 contains 14 residues. Germline V gene lookup returns CDR1 SQVTM and CDR2 ANQGSEA. The CDR3 coding sequence is TGCAGCGTAGGCGGAGGGGGCTCCTACAATGAGCAGTTCGTC. Its protein product is CSVGGGGSYNEQFV.

The rearrangement links TRBV20-1 to TRBJ2-7; D remains ambiguous. V dropped 3 bases and J dropped 1 base, with 7 bases sitting between them. There are 12 residues in the CDR3. Germline V lookup: CDR1 DFQATT, CDR2 SNEGSKA (reference sequence). For the CDR3, the DNA is TGCAGTGCTAGGGACGCTTCCTACGAGCAGTACTTC. Residues: CSARDASYEQYF.

This clonotype was observed at least ten times. The gene calls are TRBV7-2 and TRBJ1-1, with D perhaps matching TRBD1 (6 bases). The V and J ends lost 0 bases and 1 base respectively, with 9 bases between them. Germline values: CDR1 SGHTA, CDR2 FQGNSA. The length of the CDR3 is 15 residues. The CDR3 region is CASSLAGGGNTEAFF. CDR3 bases: TGTGCCAGCAGCTTAGCAGGGGGTGGGAACACTGAAGCTTTCTTT.

This clonotype was counted a few times. The chain recombines TRBV20-1 with TRBJ2-7; 10 bases fit TRBD1. Germline CDR1 is DFQATT and CDR2 is SNEGSKA (reference sequence). With 4 bases clipped from V and 7 bases from J, the junction kept 10 bases outside the gene matches. CDR3 length: 14 amino acids. CDR3 amino acids: CSAMEGTGVNEQYF. CDR3 bases: TGCAGTGCTATGGAGGGGACAGGGGTCAATGAGCAGTACTTC.

This chain joins TRBV10-3 and TRBJ2-1, with 11 bases lining up with TRBD1. CDR1 and CDR2 from the germline V gene are ENHRY and SYGVKD. The CDR3 contains 15 residues. The V gene end was trimmed by 6 bases and the J gene end by 7 bases; junction bases not matched to a gene: 8. Here the CDR3 reads CAIRTGTGGRNEQFF. The CDR3, as DNA: TGTGCCATCAGGACCGGGACAGGGGGTAGGAATGAGCAGTTCTTC.

This clonotype has a handful of counts. V usage is TRBV18 and J usage is TRBJ2-5; TRBD2 is a possible D gene (5 bases). This CDR3 region has 14 residues. The V gene lost 0 bases and the J gene lost 4 bases, with 9 bases spanning the gap. Germline lookup yields CDR1 KGHSH and CDR2 LQKENI. CDR3: CASSPPSRGETQYF. The CDR3 bases are TGTGCCAGCTCACCACCGAGCCGGGGAGAGACCCAGTACTTC.

This clonotype was detected a few times. The V and J genes are TRBV12-3 or TRBV12-4 and TRBJ2-2; the D gene is possibly TRBD2 (5 bases). Trimming cost V 5 bases and J 4 bases, with 14 bases left between them. There are 15 residues in the CDR3. CDR3 residues: CASSNHGIGTGELFF. Written as DNA, the CDR3 is TGTGCCAGCAGTAACCACGGGATTGGCACCGGGGAGCTGTTTTTT.

The table lists this clonotype with a few counts. The chain is built from TRBV4-3 and TRBJ2-2, with D possibly matching TRBD2 (5 bases). The germline gives CDR1 LGHNA, CDR2 YSLEER. Trimming stripped 0 bases from V and 4 bases from J, with 15 bases between. The CDR3 is made up of 17 amino acids. The chain's CDR3 is CASSQDVRTWRTGELFF. CDR3 nucleotides: TGCGCCAGCAGCCAAGATGTCCGGACTTGGCGCACCGGGGAGCTGTTTTTT.

Comments on this clonotype: One end of the junction fails to match germline, which may point to a read error. CDR3 amino acids: CTSSRRGYQETQYF. The CDR3 nucleotides are TGTACCAGCAGCCGACGGGGATACCAAGAGACCCAGTACTTC. V gene TRBV3-1 combines with J gene TRBJ2-5; tentative D call: TRBD2 (5 bases). Germline V gives CDR1 LGHDT, CDR2 YNNKEL (reference sequence). The CDR3 has 14 amino acids.

V and J are TRBV20-1 and TRBJ1-5; no firm D call. From germline, CDR1 is DFQATT and CDR2 SNEGSKA (reference sequence). This CDR3 has 12 amino acids. V shed 3 bases and J shed 2 bases, with 5 bases lying between them. CDR3 DNA: TGCAGTGCTAGTTCGGGCAATCAGCCCCAGCATTTT. Translation gives CSASSGNQPQHF.

This clonotype was observed a few times. The rearrangement links TRBV27 to TRBJ2-1; 10 positions agree with TRBD1. The CDR3 runs 13 residues. Germline CDR1 MNHEY, CDR2 SMNVEV (reference sequence). After removal of 4 bases from V and 8 bases from J, the junction contained 2 bases not matched to a gene. Here the CDR3 DNA reads TGTGCCAGCAGTTGGGACAGGGGCGATGAGCAGTTCTTC. Amino acids: CASSWDRGDEQFF.

Only a few counts were recorded for this clonotype. The chain links TRBV7-2 to TRBJ1-2; D gene unclear. The germline V and J ends were trimmed by 5 bases and 10 bases, with 20 bases remaining between them. The CDR3 has 14 amino acids. Germline CDR1 reads SGHTA; CDR2 reads FQGNSA. The CDR3 loop is CASSPRPRAAAYTF. For the CDR3, the DNA is TGTGCCAGCAGCCCCCGTCCGAGAGCTGCGGCCTACACCTTC. Full variable domain (remainder filled in from reference TRBV7-2 and TRBJ1-2): GAGVSQSPSNKVTEKGKDVELRCDPISGHTALYWYRQSLGQGLEFLIYFQGNSAPDKSGLPSDRFSAERTGGSVSTLTIQRTQQEDSAVYLCASSPRPRAAAYTFGSGTRLTVV.

Regarding this clonotype: Compared with germline, one end of the junction differs, possibly owing to a read error. V is TRBV20-1 and J is TRBJ2-7, with a weak D call TRBD2 (5 bases). The CDR3 is 14 residues long. Per the germline V gene, CDR1 is DFQATT and CDR2 is SNEGSKA (reference sequence). CDR3: CSASRGGGDTEQYF. The CDR3 nucleotides read TGCAGCGCTAGTCGAGGAGGAGGAGATACCGAGCAGTACTTC.

The V call is TRBV25-1, the J call TRBJ1-4, with TRBD1 matching 11 bases. Germline trimming cut 6 bases from V and 6 bases from J; bases unmatched to any gene: 6. The CDR3 covers 15 residues. Germline lookup yields CDR1 MGHDK and CDR2 SYGVNS. The CDR3 nucleotides are TGTGCCAGCAGGGACAGGGGGCCACCTCATGAAAAACTGTTTTTT. This gives the protein CASRDRGPPHEKLFF.

This clonotype was found once. The chain is built from TRBV14 and TRBJ2-1; D might be TRBD2 (6 bases). V lost 0 bases and J 5 bases, leaving 17 bases between the germline ends. Germline V gene lookup returns CDR1 SGHDN and CDR2 FVKESK. The length of the CDR3 is 17 residues. CDR3 region: CASSQESPSGLDNEQFF. The CDR3 DNA is TGTGCCAGCAGCCAAGAAAGTCCCAGCGGGCTCGACAATGAGCAGTTCTTC.

Only a few counts were recorded for this clonotype. V gene TRBV20-1 combines with J gene TRBJ1-2, with D perhaps TRBD1 (5 bases). The CDR3 length is 14 residues. Germline CDR1 DFQATT, CDR2 SNEGSKA (reference sequence). Trimming shortened V by 3 bases and J by 7 bases, and 18 bases separated the two germline ends. The DNA of the CDR3 is TGCAGTGCTAGCGGGGCAGGGCCGGGGGGTGGCTACACCTTC. It translates to CSASGAGPGGGYTF.

The rearrangement joins TRBV20-1 to TRBJ1-1; D remains unclear. Trimming left V 6 bases short and J 4 bases short, with 15 bases between. The CDR3 is made up of 13 amino acids. Germline values: CDR1 DFQATT, CDR2 SNEGSKA (reference sequence). DNA for the CDR3: TGCAGTGCCAGATACAGCTGGAGCACTGAAGCTTTCTTT. This sequence encodes CSARYSWSTEAFF.

This clonotype was found a few times. The J gene is TRBJ2-7, the V gene TRBV29-1, with 7 bases that match TRBD1. The germline V gene encodes CDR1 SQVTM and CDR2 ANQGSEA. The CDR3 spans 17 residues. After removal of 0 bases from V and 6 bases from J, the junction contained 17 bases not matched to a gene. Here the CDR3 reads CSVEDLGWEGGQGEQYF. The CDR3 DNA sequence: TGCAGCGTTGAAGATCTAGGGTGGGAAGGGGGCCAGGGCGAGCAGTACTTC.

In its sample, this clonotype was seen once. The junction differs from germline at one of its ends, possibly a read error. The rearrangement uses TRBV5-1 and TRBJ2-7, with TRBD1 matching 8 bases. The length of the CDR3 is 15 residues. Germline V lookup: CDR1 SGHRS, CDR2 YFSETQ. The chain's CDR3 is CAGSLRTGRTYEQYF. The DNA of the CDR3 is TGCGCCGGCAGCTTAAGGACAGGGAGGACCTACGAGCAGTACTTC.